The 8 T cell receptor beta chains presented below share a single source sample, sequenced in a study of cytomegalovirus exposure and HLA in healthy donors. The PCR employed 60 Vbeta primers together with 13 Jbeta primers. Sequenced by immunoSEQ multiplex PCR; TCRdb stores in-frame clones only, minus some. The repertoire consists of around 200,000 clones, with roughly four fifths occurring once and the leading ten covering over 1.5%. Sequenced input: PBMCs. These receptors were collected from a man aged 50-59 years in good health and CMV-seronegative.

This clone was seen a single time. The gene calls are TRBV7-3 and TRBJ2-2, with TRBD2 matching over 10 bases. CDR1 and CDR2 from the germline V gene are SGHTA and FQGTGA. The CDR3 runs 17 residues. V lost 4 bases to trimming and J lost 4 bases; unmatched junction nucleotides: 9. The CDR3 nucleotides are TGTGCCAGCAGCTACATGAGCGGGGGGGCCGGCACCGGGGAGCTGTTTTTT. It translates to CASSYMSGGAGTGELFF.

The genes are TRBV20-1 and TRBJ2-7; D unclear. CDR3 length: 11 amino acids. V was shortened by 2 bases and J by 3 bases, with 5 bases between the two germline ends. CDR1 and CDR2 from the germline V gene are DFQATT and SNEGSKA (reference sequence). The CDR3 region is CSARHNYEQYF. CDR3 sequence (DNA): TGCAGTGCTAGACACAACTACGAGCAGTACTTC.

The chain joins TRBV6-5 to TRBJ2-5; 9 nucleotides line up with TRBD1. Germline V lookup: CDR1 MNHEY, CDR2 SVGAGI. J gave up 4 bases and V 7 bases, and 4 bases lay outside the gene matches. The CDR3 consists of 13 residues. CDR3 residues: CASKTGGAETQYF. CDR3 sequence (DNA): TGTGCCAGCAAAACAGGGGGCGCAGAGACCCAGTACTTC.

V is TRBV7-3 and J is TRBJ1-3; a possible D gene is TRBD1 (5 bases). The germline gives CDR1 SGHTA, CDR2 FQGTGA. With 2 bases removed from V and 0 bases from J, the gap between germline ends came to 8 bases. The CDR3 is 15 residues long. CDR3 region: CASSLQGGSGNTIYF. CDR3 DNA: TGTGCCAGCAGCTTACAGGGAGGCTCTGGAAACACCATATATTTT.

The rearrangement links TRBV19 to TRBJ2-7; 8 nucleotides agree with TRBD2. This CDR3 spans 13 amino acids. Germline V gene data show CDR1 as LNHDA and CDR2 as SQIVND (reference sequence). The J segment lost 3 bases and the V segment lost 5 bases, leaving 3 bases of the junction unmatched. The CDR3 DNA is TGTGCCAGTAGTCCGGGGGGGAGCTACGAGCAGTACTTC. Translating gives CASSPGGSYEQYF.

With regard to this clone: One end of the junction is discordant with germline, which a read error may explain. The rearrangement joins TRBV7-7 to TRBJ2-5, with 8 nucleotides matching TRBD2. The CDR3 is 14 amino acids. Germline V gene sequence: CDR1 SSHAT, CDR2 FNYEAQ (reference sequence). The CDR3 loop reads CASSPGGRTETQYF. The DNA of the CDR3 is TGTGCTAGCAGCCCAGGCGGGAGGACTGAGACCCAGTACTTC.

This rearrangement joins TRBV13 to TRBJ2-1; 13 bases are a match to TRBD2. CDR3 length equals 16 residues. The V gene end was trimmed by 3 bases and the J gene end by 9 bases; junction bases not matched to a gene: 8. From germline, CDR1 is PRHDT and CDR2 FYEKMQ (reference sequence). The CDR3 DNA reads as TGTGCCAGCAGCTTCAAACGGACTAGCGGGAGTGCTGAGCAGTTCTTC. It specifies CASSFKRTSGSAEQFF.

The chain links TRBV7-2 to TRBJ1-5, with D uncertain. This CDR3 is built from 15 residues. CDR1 and CDR2 from the germline V gene are SGHTA and FQGNSA. V gave up 3 bases and J gave up 0 bases, with 9 bases separating them. Here the CDR3 DNA reads TGTGCCAGCAGCTTTGGAGGTCCTAGCAATCAGCCCCAGCATTTT. Its translation: CASSFGGPSNQPQHF.